The 27 T cell receptor beta chains below all came from one sample that was sequenced in a study of cytomegalovirus exposure and HLA in healthy donors. Using immunoSEQ multiplex PCR, the repertoire was profiled, and TCRdb retains in-frame clones only, with some absent. The table includes 110,000 or so clones, approximately 88% detected once. Sequencing used PBMCs. The receptors come from a man between 18 and 35 years old in good health and CMV-seronegative.

The V call is TRBV5-1, the J call TRBJ2-4; 7 bases map to TRBD2. The V gene's germline CDR1 is SGHRS and CDR2 YFSETQ. CDR3 length: 16 amino acids. V was clipped by 4 bases and J by 1 base; unmatched bases: 8. CDR3 in amino acids: CASSEGLLLAKNIQYF. CDR3 DNA sequence: TGCGCCAGCAGCGAGGGACTATTACTGGCCAAAAACATTCAGTACTTC.

The genes are TRBV11-2 and TRBJ2-5; D uncertain. Germline loops: CDR1 SGHAT, CDR2 FQNNGV. Trimming removed 6 bases at V and 4 bases at J, with 6 bases between. The CDR3 has 11 residues. CDR3 DNA sequence: TGTGCCAGCAGGTGGAGAGAGACCCAGTACTTC. It yields the protein CASRWRETQYF.

The gene calls are TRBV27 and TRBJ1-1, with 8 bases identical to TRBD1. The germline V gene encodes CDR1 MNHEY and CDR2 SMNVEV (reference sequence). The CDR3 extends over 13 amino acids. J was trimmed by 6 bases and V by 5 bases; bases with no gene match: 5. The CDR3, as DNA: TGTGCCAGCAGTCGACAGGGGATCGCTGAAGCTTTCTTT. Translating gives CASSRQGIAEAFF.

This sequence joins TRBV7-6 and TRBJ2-3, with D perhaps TRBD1 (5 bases). The germline V gene has CDR1 SGHVS and CDR2 FNYEAQ. Trimming left V 5 bases short and J 0 bases short, with 15 bases between. The CDR3 totals 16 residues. The DNA for the CDR3 is TGTGCCAGCAGCATCCAGACAGAAACAAGCACAGATACGCAGTATTTT. It encodes CASSIQTETSTDTQYF.

The CDR3 here is CASSFFGTSGVLPDTQYF. The CDR3 DNA reads as TGTGCCAGCAGCTTTTTTGGGACTAGCGGCGTCCTTCCAGATACGCAGTATTTT. The V gene is TRBV5-6, the J gene TRBJ2-3; 11 bases are a match to TRBD2. V lost 2 bases and J lost 4; bases outside the gene matches: 12. In germline, CDR1 is SGHDT, CDR2 YYEEEE. The CDR3 contains 18 residues. The variable domain in full, completed from reference TRBV5-6 and TRBJ2-3, reads DAGVTQSPTHLIKTRGQQVTLRCSPKSGHDTVSWYQQALGQGPQFIFQYYEEEERQRGNFPDRFSGHQFPNYSSELNVNALLLGDSALYLCASSFFGTSGVLPDTQYFGPGTRLTVL.

The chain joins TRBV6-1 to TRBJ2-1, with a possible D match to TRBD2 (5 bases). Germline loops: CDR1 MNHNS, CDR2 SASEGT. The CDR3 has 13 residues. Deletions cut 6 bases from V and 5 bases from J, with 11 bases between. The CDR3, as DNA: TGTGCCAGCAGCCCTAGCCGGGACAATGAGCAGTTCTTC. The encoded protein is CASSPSRDNEQFF.

The chain joins TRBV28 to TRBJ1-5; the match to TRBD1 covers 10 bases. Germline values: CDR1 MDHEN, CDR2 SYDVKM. CDR3 length equals 15 residues. The V segment lost 7 bases and the J segment 10 bases; nucleotides outside the gene matches: 13. In DNA, the CDR3 is TGTGCCAGCAATCGAGACAGGGGGCTCGGGGAACCCCAGCATTTT. Translated, it gives CASNRDRGLGEPQHF.

The chain couples TRBV11-2 to TRBJ2-1; TRBD1 agrees at 11 bases. The V and J ends lost 2 bases and 3 bases, in that order; junction bases with no gene match: 6. The CDR3 totals 17 residues. The germline V gene encodes CDR1 SGHAT and CDR2 FQNNGV. CDR3 in amino acids: CASSLWTGGVDYNEQFF. In nucleotides, the CDR3 is TGTGCCAGCAGCTTATGGACAGGGGGCGTCGACTACAATGAGCAGTTCTTC.

This clone came up once. The chain is built from TRBV5-1 and TRBJ2-3; 10 bases are a match to TRBD1. With V trimmed by 1 base and J by 4 bases, 9 bases remained unmatched. The V gene's germline CDR1 is SGHRS and CDR2 YFSETQ. CDR3 length: 17 residues. The CDR3 bases are TGCGCCAGCAGCTTGTTCCTACCGGGACAGGGGTCAGATACGCAGTATTTT. This encodes CASSLFLPGQGSDTQYF.

CDR3 region: CASSQLLAGGPTGELFF. The CDR3 DNA is TGTGCCAGCAGCCAATTACTAGCGGGAGGGCCGACCGGGGAGCTGTTTTTT. The gene calls are TRBV4-2 and TRBJ2-2, with TRBD2 identical over 13 bases. The trim removed 2 bases at V and 5 bases at J, leaving 5 bases unmatched. The CDR3 runs 17 residues. Germline assignment: CDR1 LGHNA and CDR2 YNFKEQ.

The V call is TRBV18, the J call TRBJ1-2; TRBD1 aligns across 9 bases. J gave up 1 base and V 4 bases, and 13 bases lay outside the gene matches. The germline gives CDR1 KGHSH, CDR2 LQKENI. The CDR3 has 18 amino acids. As DNA, the CDR3 is TGTGCCAGCTCACAAACCGGGACAGGGAAGATACTTAACTATGGCTACACCTTC. Protein sequence: CASSQTGTGKILNYGYTF.

This chain uses TRBV7-2 with TRBJ2-7, with 11 bases identical to TRBD1. Trimming cost V 1 base and J 1 base; bases outside gene matches: 9. CDR3 size: 18 residues. CDR1 SGHTA and CDR2 FQGNSA come from the germline V gene. The CDR3 nucleotides are TGTGCCAGCAGCTTAGGAAGGGTCGGACAGGGGGCTTCCTACGAGCAGTACTTC. Protein sequence: CASSLGRVGQGASYEQYF.

The rearrangement links TRBV5-4 to TRBJ1-1, with a tentative D call TRBD1 (5 bases). From germline, CDR1 is SGHNT and CDR2 YYREEE (reference sequence). CDR3 size: 12 residues. V was shortened by 7 bases and J by 4 bases, with 11 bases between the two germline ends. In DNA form, the CDR3 reads TGTGCCAGCTCCGGGGGGGGCACTGAAGCTTTCTTT. It yields the protein CASSGGGTEAFF.

The chain carries TRBV29-1 and TRBJ2-1; 13 bases are shared with TRBD2. V dropped 6 bases and J dropped 7; count of bases not matched to a gene: 6. There are 14 residues in the CDR3. Germline assignment: CDR1 SQVTM and CDR2 ANQGSEA. The CDR3 DNA reads TGCAGCGTCGGGGAGACTAGCGGGAGGAATGAGCAGTTCTTC. It yields the protein CSVGETSGRNEQFF.

V and J are TRBV29-1 and TRBJ1-5; D unclear. CDR1 and CDR2 from the germline V gene are SQVTM and ANQGSEA. Trimming shortened V by 4 bases and J by 2 bases, and 6 bases separated the two germline ends. The CDR3 is 12 amino acids. In DNA form, the CDR3 reads TGCAGCGTTGTTTCTGGCAATCAGCCCCAGCATTTT. Its translation: CSVVSGNQPQHF.

The chain uses TRBV7-6 and TRBJ1-2; TRBD1 might be the D (5 bases). The CDR3 sequence is 15 residues long. The V and J ends lost 1 base and 4 bases respectively, with 13 bases between them. Per germline, CDR1 SGHVS and CDR2 FNYEAQ. CDR3 amino acids: CASSLGTRDSYGYTF. In DNA, the CDR3 is TGTGCCAGCAGCTTAGGGACCAGGGATAGCTATGGCTACACCTTC. Using reference TRBV7-6 and TRBJ1-2 for the parts outside the CDR3, the full variable domain is GAGVSQSPRYKVTKRGQDVALRCDPISGHVSLYWYRQALGQGPEFLTYFNYEAQQDKSGLPNDRFSAERPEGSISTLTIQRTEQRDSAMYRCASSLGTRDSYGYTFGSGTRLTVV.

This sequence joins TRBV6-5 and TRBJ1-5, with TRBD1 identical over 9 bases. Per the germline V gene, CDR1 is MNHEY and CDR2 is SVGAGI. After removal of 7 bases from V and 5 bases from J, the junction contained 9 bases not matched to a gene. CDR3 length: 15 amino acids. DNA for the CDR3: TGTGCCAGCAAACCAGATGGGACAGGGCATCAGCCCCAGCATTTT. This gives the protein CASKPDGTGHQPQHF.

This clone was seen once. The V gene is TRBV9, the J gene TRBJ2-1, with 7 bases that match TRBD1. The trim removed 0 bases at V and 0 bases at J, leaving 3 bases unmatched. Germline CDR1 reads SGDLS; CDR2 reads YYNGEE. The CDR3 sequence is 16 residues long. The CDR3 sequence is CASSVVAGGSYNEQFF. As DNA, the CDR3 is TGTGCCAGCAGCGTAGTCGCAGGGGGCTCCTACAATGAGCAGTTCTTC.

The V and J genes are TRBV28 and TRBJ1-2; D remains ambiguous. Germline values: CDR1 MDHEN, CDR2 SYDVKM. The CDR3 is 12 amino acids. With 2 bases removed from V and 7 bases from J, the gap between germline ends came to 8 bases. Here the CDR3 reads CASSLGSPGYTF. CDR3 DNA sequence: TGTGCCAGCAGTTTAGGCAGTCCTGGCTACACCTTC.

On this clone: The identical CDR3 is also encoded by other nucleotide sequences in the sample. V gene TRBV27 combines with J gene TRBJ2-1, with TRBD1 identical over 7 bases. This CDR3 has 13 amino acids. J gave up 4 bases and V 5 bases, and 2 bases lay outside the gene matches. Germline CDR1 MNHEY, CDR2 SMNVEV (reference sequence). This CDR3 is CASSLGQYNEQFF. In DNA form, the CDR3 reads TGTGCCAGCAGTCTGGGACAGTACAATGAGCAGTTCTTC.

This sequence joins TRBV29-1 and TRBJ2-1; a weak D match, TRBD2 (5 bases). The CDR3 extends over 13 amino acids. The germline CDR1 and CDR2 sequences are SQVTM and ANQGSEA. V lost 4 bases and J lost 5, with 12 bases in between. Here the CDR3 DNA reads TGCAGCGTTGGACTACAGCTGAACAATGAGCAGTTCTTC. This codes for CSVGLQLNNEQFF.

This sequence joins TRBV27 and TRBJ2-7; 7 bases match TRBD1. The V and J ends lost 8 bases and 2 bases, in that order; junction bases with no gene match: 6. This CDR3 region has 13 residues. Germline CDR1 MNHEY, CDR2 SMNVEV (reference sequence). The CDR3, as DNA: TGTGCCAGCGAAAAGACAGGGACCTACGAGCAGTACTTC. This encodes CASEKTGTYEQYF.

This chain links TRBV4-3 with TRBJ2-7, with D maybe TRBD1 (6 bases). The germline CDR1 and CDR2 sequences are LGHNA and YSLEER. Trimming stripped 0 bases from V and 4 bases from J, with 10 bases between. The CDR3 sequence is 14 residues long. The CDR3 spells CASSQDLGAYEQYF. The CDR3 nucleotides are TGCGCCAGCAGCCAAGACTTGGGGGCGTACGAGCAGTACTTC.

Only a few counts were recorded for this clone. The genes are TRBV7-9 and TRBJ2-7, with a tentative D call TRBD2 (5 bases). The germline V gene encodes CDR1 SEHNR and CDR2 FQNEAQ (reference sequence). Trimming took off 0 bases at V and 6 bases at J, with 9 bases between the two ends. This CDR3 has 13 amino acids. The CDR3 loop reads CASSLALAPEQYF. The DNA of the CDR3 is TGTGCCAGCAGCTTAGCTCTAGCACCCGAGCAGTACTTC. The complete variable domain, with remaining parts taken from reference TRBV7-9 and TRBJ2-7, reads DTGVSQNPRHKITKRGQNVTFRCDPISEHNRLYWYRQTLGQGPEFLTYFQNEAQLEKSRLLSDRFSAERPKGSFSTLEIQRTEQGDSAMYLCASSLALAPEQYFGPGTRLTVT.

CDR3 in amino acids: CASSWTRSYEQYF. CDR3 DNA sequence: TGTGCCAGCAGTTGGACTAGATCCTACGAGCAGTACTTC. The rearrangement uses TRBV28 and TRBJ2-7, with TRBD2 identical over 7 bases. The trim removed 4 bases at V and 1 base at J, leaving 1 base unmatched. Germline CDR1 is MDHEN and CDR2 is SYDVKM. The CDR3 contains 13 residues.

The CDR3 DNA reads as TGTGCCAGCAGGGACCCAGGGTACGAGCAGTACTTC. Amino acid sequence: CASRDPGYEQYF. The rearrangement joins TRBV28 to TRBJ2-7; possible D gene TRBD1, 5 bases. V was clipped by 6 bases and J by 4 bases, with 10 bases between them. Germline V lookup: CDR1 MDHEN, CDR2 SYDVKM. This CDR3 region has 12 residues. Full variable domain (outside the CDR3, taken from reference TRBV28 and TRBJ2-7): DVKVTQSSRYLVKRTGEKVFLECVQDMDHENMFWYRQDPGLGLRLIYFSYDVKMKEKGDIPEGYSVSREKKERFSLILESASTNQTSMYLCASRDPGYEQYFGPGTRLTVT.

This chain uses TRBV7-9 with TRBJ1-1; maybe TRBD1 (5 bases). There are 11 residues in the CDR3. The V gene lost 6 bases and the J gene lost 10 bases, with 12 bases spanning the gap. Germline V gene sequence: CDR1 SEHNR, CDR2 FQNEAQ (reference sequence). The CDR3 here is CASREGVVAFF. The CDR3 nucleotides are TGTGCCAGCAGGGAAGGGGTAGTAGCTTTCTTT.